Shown below are 18 T cell receptor beta chains from a single sample sequenced in a study of cytomegalovirus exposure and HLA in healthy donors. Both 60 Vbeta primers and 13 Jbeta primers went into the PCR. The data were produced by immunoSEQ multiplex PCR, yet TCRdb's version contains in-frame clones alone and is incomplete. The sample has 100,000 to 150,000 clones, about 80% seen once. Specimen: PBMCs. These receptors all stem from a man aged 50-59 years in good health and CMV-seropositive.

V and J are TRBV9 and TRBJ1-2; 11 bases line up with TRBD1. This CDR3 is built from 13 residues. Germline V lookup: CDR1 SGDLS, CDR2 YYNGEE. V was clipped by 5 bases and J by 7 bases; unmatched bases: 4. CDR3 nucleotide sequence: TGTGCCAGCAGGGAGGGGACAGGGGGTGGCTACACCTTC. It translates to CASREGTGGGYTF. Using reference TRBV9 and TRBJ1-2 for the parts outside the CDR3, the full variable domain is DSGVTQTPKHLITATGQRVTLRCSPRSGDLSVYWYQQSLDQGLQFLIQYYNGEERAKGNILERFSAQQFPDLHSELNLSSLELGDSALYFCASREGTGGGYTFGSGTRLTVV.

The chain has TRBV25-1 and TRBJ2-1; 7 bases are shared with TRBD2. CDR3 length: 18 amino acids. V gave up 4 bases and J gave up 7 bases; unmatched junction bases: 19. Germline V CDR1 and CDR2: MGHDK, SYGVNS. This chain's CDR3 is CASSGTQEAGVRENEQFF. The CDR3 nucleotides read TGTGCCAGCAGTGGTACCCAGGAGGCGGGAGTGAGGGAAAATGAGCAGTTCTTC.

The V gene is TRBV7-2, the J gene TRBJ1-5, with D possibly being TRBD1 (5 bases). The CDR3 contains 15 residues. Trimming pared 3 bases from V and 3 bases from J, leaving 12 bases between. Germline assignment: CDR1 SGHTA and CDR2 FQGNSA. In DNA, the CDR3 is TGTGCCAGCAGCTTTATGGGGGGGACCAATCAGCCCCAGCATTTT. It specifies CASSFMGGTNQPQHF.

This clone was detected once. The rearrangement joins TRBV6-5 to TRBJ1-1; 9 bases are shared with TRBD1. CDR1 MNHEY and CDR2 SVGAGI come from the germline V gene. The CDR3 has 15 amino acids. V gave up 3 bases and J gave up 7 bases; unmatched junction bases: 9. CDR3 nucleotide sequence: TGTGCCAGCAGTTATCCCGGACAGGGGCAATTTGAAGCTTTCTTT. It specifies CASSYPGQGQFEAFF.

Regarding this clone: One end of the junction varies from germline; a read error may be responsible. This chain joins TRBV5-1 and TRBJ2-1; TRBD2 matches at 13 bases. Per the germline V gene, CDR1 is SGHRS and CDR2 is YFSETQ. The CDR3 runs 14 residues. The CDR3 here is CASSALAGGNAQFF. Written as DNA, the CDR3 is TGCGCCAGCAGCGCACTAGCGGGAGGGAATGCGCAGTTCTTC.

The V call is TRBV4-1, the J call TRBJ1-3; D call uncertain. This CDR3 spans 16 amino acids. Looked up from germline, CDR1 is MGHRA and CDR2 is YSYEKL. Trimming left V 6 bases short and J 1 base short, with 16 bases between. The CDR3 sequence is CASSPSPRRSGNTIYF. The CDR3 bases are TGCGCCAGCAGTCCAAGCCCCAGGAGGTCTGGAAACACCATATATTTT.

The rearrangement links TRBV6-5 to TRBJ1-2, with TRBD1 identical over 7 bases. Germline CDR1 and CDR2: MNHEY and SVGAGI. V shed 4 bases, J shed 4 bases, and the junction held 3 bases outside the gene matches. The CDR3 length is 13 residues. The CDR3 nucleotides are TGTGCCAGCAGTTTGTCAGGGGGCTATGGCTACACCTTC. Translated: CASSLSGGYGYTF.

This sequence joins TRBV29-1 and TRBJ1-1, with D tentatively TRBD1 (6 bases). Germline V gene lookup returns CDR1 SQVTM and CDR2 ANQGSEA. V lost 2 bases and J lost 5, with 12 bases in between. There are 13 residues in the CDR3. The chain's CDR3 is CSVETGMGTEAFF. Written as DNA, the CDR3 is TGCAGCGTTGAAACAGGGATGGGGACTGAAGCTTTCTTT.

The J gene is TRBJ1-2, the V gene TRBV19, with D perhaps TRBD1 (6 bases). This CDR3 spans 13 amino acids. Germline V lookup: CDR1 LNHDA, CDR2 SQIVND (reference sequence). Trimming cost V 5 bases and J 6 bases, with 13 bases left between them. CDR3 amino acids: CASSPGQEDGYTF. The CDR3 DNA reads TGTGCCAGTAGTCCGGGACAAGAGGATGGCTACACCTTC.

This clone was observed a few times. The chain has TRBV5-1 and TRBJ1-2; D unresolved. The CDR3 runs to 12 residues. The germline V and J ends were trimmed by 4 bases and 8 bases, with 12 bases remaining between them. CDR1 is SGHRS and CDR2 is YFSETQ in the germline V gene. The DNA for the CDR3 is TGCGCCAGCAGCCCCTACGGCGGGGGCTACACCTTC. It yields the protein CASSPYGGGYTF.

The chain links TRBV5-1 to TRBJ2-7; 8 bases align to TRBD2. Germline lookup yields CDR1 SGHRS and CDR2 YFSETQ. The CDR3 spans 13 residues. V shed 2 bases and J 6 bases; nucleotides not matched to a gene: 4. In nucleotides, the CDR3 is TGCGCCAGCAGCTTCAGCGGGAGAGTCGAGCAGTACTTC. Encoded protein: CASSFSGRVEQYF.

The rearrangement joins TRBV28 to TRBJ2-5; TRBD2 aligns across 8 bases. V was clipped by 5 bases and J by 4 bases; unmatched bases: 6. This CDR3 has 14 residues. Germline V gives CDR1 MDHEN, CDR2 SYDVKM. CDR3 amino acids: CASSPSGGGETQYF. CDR3 DNA sequence: TGTGCCAGCAGTCCCTCCGGGGGGGGAGAGACCCAGTACTTC.

This chain joins TRBV7-9 and TRBJ2-7; 10 positions agree with TRBD1. Germline V gene lookup returns CDR1 SEHNR and CDR2 FQNEAQ (reference sequence). V was clipped by 5 bases and J by 1 base; unmatched bases: 8. The CDR3 has 16 residues. CDR3: CASSQLGTGASYEQYF. As DNA, the CDR3 is TGTGCCAGCAGCCAGCTGGGGACAGGGGCATCCTACGAGCAGTACTTC.

This chain joins TRBV19 and TRBJ1-1; D unresolved. Trimming took 8 bases from V and 1 from J, leaving 8 bases between them. Germline CDR1 LNHDA, CDR2 SQIVND (reference sequence). This CDR3 contains 12 residues. CDR3 DNA: TGTGCCAGTGGGAGACAGAACACTGAAGCTTTCTTT. It specifies CASGRQNTEAFF.

This clone turned up a few times. The chain uses TRBV6-1 and TRBJ1-1, with D possibly TRBD1 on 6 matching bases. Per the germline V gene, CDR1 is MNHNS and CDR2 is SASEGT. The germline V and J ends were trimmed by 6 bases and 1 base, with 12 bases remaining between them. The CDR3 is made up of 14 amino acids. Written as DNA, the CDR3 is TGTGCCAGCAGGAGGGGGGGGGCGAACACTGAAGCTTTCTTT. Translated, it gives CASRRGGANTEAFF.

This chain connects TRBV7-6 to TRBJ2-3, with D tentatively TRBD1 (5 bases). The CDR3 is made up of 17 amino acids. From germline, CDR1 is SGHVS and CDR2 FNYEAQ. V lost 5 bases to trimming and J lost 2 bases, with 20 bases between them. The CDR3 coding sequence is TGTGCCAGCAGCCCGATCCAGGGTGTCCTGGACACAGATACGCAGTATTTT. This gives the protein CASSPIQGVLDTDTQYF. Combining the CDR3 with reference TRBV7-6 and TRBJ2-3 gives the whole variable domain GAGVSQSPRYKVTKRGQDVALRCDPISGHVSLYWYRQALGQGPEFLTYFNYEAQQDKSGLPNDRFSAERPEGSISTLTIQRTEQRDSAMYRCASSPIQGVLDTDTQYFGPGTRLTVL.

The chain has TRBV7-3 and TRBJ2-1; the match to TRBD2 covers 7 bases. Germline values: CDR1 SGHTA, CDR2 FQGTGA. V lost 3 bases to trimming and J lost 0 bases; unmatched junction nucleotides: 8. This CDR3 has 17 residues. CDR3 DNA: TGTGCCAGCAGCTTCTCGGGAGGTCTTAGCTCCTACAATGAGCAGTTCTTC. Encoded protein: CASSFSGGLSSYNEQFF.

V gene TRBV4-1 combines with J gene TRBJ1-4; D unclear. The CDR3 extends over 14 amino acids. Germline V gives CDR1 MGHRA, CDR2 YSYEKL. Trimming took 0 bases from V and 10 from J, leaving 12 bases between them. The chain's CDR3 is CASSQDPSTGKLFF. The CDR3 DNA is TGCGCCAGCAGCCAAGATCCGTCCACCGGAAAACTGTTTTTT.